This T cell receptor (beta chain) was captured by sequencing in a study of blood T cells in healthy people across ages. This clonotype came up a few times. The antigen remains undetermined. Next came a second PCR, run for about 7 to 11 cycles, which used a sample-barcoded 5' primer along with a J-beta primer mix. TCRdb independently ran MiXCR on the 5' RACE reads; one entry per CDR3 protein. This sample yields over a million distinct CDR3 sequences, of which around 27% are seen a single time; 0.75% belongs to the top ten. Study-level results: Reliance upon unsorted PBMCs precluded definitive naive versus antigen-experienced comparison.

These sequences were also reported in another study, on T cells of mothers and their children. Per that study: Overlap measured in related mother-child pairs was slightly, non-significantly higher than in unrelated pairs.

The source is a girl aged 2-10 years in good health. Sample: blood.

In DNA, the CDR3 is TGTGCCAGCAGCAATGGGGGAGGGCAGTACTTC. It codes for CASSNGGGQYF. The gene calls are TRBV7-8 and TRBJ2-7, with D possibly matching TRBD2 (6 bases). CDR1 and CDR2 (germline): SGHVS, FQNEAQ. The CDR3 length is 11 residues. Deletions cut 5 bases from V and 9 bases from J, with 11 bases between. Using reference TRBV7-8 and TRBJ2-7 for the parts outside the CDR3, the full variable domain is GAGVSQSPRYKVAKRGQDVALRCDPISGHVSLFWYQQALGQGPEFLTYFQNEAQLDKSGLPSDRFFAERPEGSVSTLKIQRTQQEDSAVYLCASSNGGGQYFGPGTRLTVT.